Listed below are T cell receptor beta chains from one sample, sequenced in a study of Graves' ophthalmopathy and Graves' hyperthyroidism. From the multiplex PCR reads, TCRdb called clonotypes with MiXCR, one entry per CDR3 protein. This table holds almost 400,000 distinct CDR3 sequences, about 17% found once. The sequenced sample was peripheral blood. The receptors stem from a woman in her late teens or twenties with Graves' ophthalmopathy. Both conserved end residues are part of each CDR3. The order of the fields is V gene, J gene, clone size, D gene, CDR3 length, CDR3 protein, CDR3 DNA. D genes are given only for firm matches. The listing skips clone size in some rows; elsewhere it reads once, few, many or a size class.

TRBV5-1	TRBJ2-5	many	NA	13	CASSTSGIETQYF	TGCGCCAGCAGTACCTCAGGGATTGAGACCCAGTACTTC
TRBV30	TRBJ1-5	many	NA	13	CAWSGQGNQPQHF	TGTGCCTGGAGTGGGCAGGGGAATCAGCCCCAGCATTTT
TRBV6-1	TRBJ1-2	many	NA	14	CASSRQLDPHGYTF	TGTGCCAGCAGTCGACAGTTAGATCCTCATGGCTACACCTTC
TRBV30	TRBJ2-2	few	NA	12	CAADGRTGELFF	TGTGCAGCGGACGGTAGGACCGGGGAGCTGTTTTTT
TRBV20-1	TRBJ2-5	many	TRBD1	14	CSANPGTGEETQYF	TGCAGTGCTAATCCCGGGACAGGGGAAGAGACCCAGTACTTC
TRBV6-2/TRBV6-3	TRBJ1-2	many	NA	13	CASSYSLTYGYTF	TGTGCCAGCAGTTACAGCCTAACCTACGGCTACACCTTC
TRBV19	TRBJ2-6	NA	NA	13	CASKISGANVLTF	TGTGCCAGTAAGATTTCTGGGGCCAACGTCCTGACTTTC
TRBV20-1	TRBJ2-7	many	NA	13	CSAPGPGAYEQYF	TGCAGTGCTCCCGGGCCGGGGGCCTACGAGCAGTACTTC
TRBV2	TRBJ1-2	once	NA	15	CASSDWGSSSYGYTF	TGTGCCAGCAGTGATTGGGGCAGTTCTTCCTATGGCTACACCTTC
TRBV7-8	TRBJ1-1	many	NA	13	CASRYAGDTEAFF	TGTGCCAGCAGGTATGCAGGGGACACTGAAGCTTTCTTT
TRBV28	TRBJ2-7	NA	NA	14	CASRPQDSTYEQYF	TGTGCCAGCAGACCTCAGGACTCGACCTACGAGCAGTACTTC
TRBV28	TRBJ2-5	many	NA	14	CASIKSRGVQTQYF	TGTGCCAGCATCAAAAGTAGGGGGGTTCAGACCCAGTACTTC
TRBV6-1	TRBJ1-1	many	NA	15	CASRTLGGPDTEAFF	TGTGCCAGCAGGACCCTCGGGGGGCCGGACACTGAAGCTTTCTTT
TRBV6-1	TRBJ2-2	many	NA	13	CASSEAVVGELFF	TGTGCCAGCAGTGAAGCCGTTGTCGGGGAGCTGTTTTTT
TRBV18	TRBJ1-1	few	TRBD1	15	CASSPNRDSNTEAFF	TGTGCCAGCTCACCAAACCGGGACAGTAACACTGAAGCTTTCTTT
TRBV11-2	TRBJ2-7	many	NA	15	CASSLVVGGRVEQYF	TGTGCCAGCAGCTTAGTCGTGGGGGGCAGGGTCGAGCAGTACTTC
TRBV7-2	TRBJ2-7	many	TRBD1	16	CASSLASGTGTYEQYF	TGTGCCAGCAGCTTAGCCTCCGGGACAGGGACTTACGAGCAGTACTTC
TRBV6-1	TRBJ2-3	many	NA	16	CASSEPRGPSTDTQYF	TGTGCCAGCAGTGAACCCCGGGGGCCTAGCACAGATACGCAGTATTTT
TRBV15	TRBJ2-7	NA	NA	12	CATSRDAAKQYF	TGTGCCACCAGCAGAGATGCCGCAAAGCAGTACTTC
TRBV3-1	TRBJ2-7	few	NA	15	CASSHGPPATYEQYF	TGTGCCAGCAGCCATGGGCCCCCCGCCACCTACGAGCAGTACTTC
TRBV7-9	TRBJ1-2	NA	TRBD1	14	CASATSGTDYGYTF	TGTGCCAGCGCGACATCCGGGACAGATTATGGCTACACCTTC
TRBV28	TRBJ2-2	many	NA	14	CATSDRLNTGELFF	TGTGCCACTTCGGACAGATTAAACACCGGGGAGCTGTTTTTT
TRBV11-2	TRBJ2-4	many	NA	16	CASSPRGGLAKNIQYF	TGTGCCAGCAGTCCTAGGGGGGGGCTAGCCAAAAACATTCAGTACTTC
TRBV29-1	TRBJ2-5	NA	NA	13	CSVEATDQETQYF	TGCAGCGTTGAAGCGACAGATCAAGAGACCCAGTACTTC
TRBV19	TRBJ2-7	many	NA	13	CASSMGLHYEQYF	TGTGCCAGTAGTATGGGTCTTCACTACGAGCAGTACTTC
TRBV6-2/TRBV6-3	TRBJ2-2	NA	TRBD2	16	CASSGGLAAFTGELFF	TGTGCCAGCAGCGGGGGACTAGCGGCCTTCACCGGGGAGCTGTTTTTT
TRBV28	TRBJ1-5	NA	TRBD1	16	CASSAGTGGVNQPQHF	TGTGCCAGCAGTGCCGGGACAGGGGGCGTCAATCAGCCCCAGCATTTT
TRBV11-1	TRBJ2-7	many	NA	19	CASSPSVGDLLANLYEQYF	TGTGCCAGCAGCCCCTCAGTGGGAGACCTACTAGCCAACCTCTACGAGCAGTACTTC
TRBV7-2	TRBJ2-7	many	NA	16	CASSPEEAQSSYEQYF	TGTGCCAGCAGCCCGGAGGAGGCTCAGAGCTCCTACGAGCAGTACTTC
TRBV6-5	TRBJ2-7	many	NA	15	CASSPTGPISYEQYF	TGTGCCAGCAGTCCCACAGGACCGATCTCCTACGAGCAGTACTTC
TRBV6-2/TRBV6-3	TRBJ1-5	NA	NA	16	CASSYRRLGGNQPQHF	TGTGCCAGCAGTTACAGGAGGTTGGGTGGCAATCAGCCCCAGCATTTT
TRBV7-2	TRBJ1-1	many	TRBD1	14	CASSYTGGFTEAFF	TGTGCCAGCAGCTACACAGGGGGCTTCACTGAAGCTTTCTTT
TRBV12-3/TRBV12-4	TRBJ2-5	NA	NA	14	CAGRTSQGWETQYF	TGTGCCGGCAGAACGTCCCAGGGATGGGAGACCCAGTACTTC
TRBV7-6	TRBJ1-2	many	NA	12	CASSPIGVGYTF	TGTGCCAGCAGTCCTATAGGCGTTGGCTACACCTTC
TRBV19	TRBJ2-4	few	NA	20	CASSTQSRLGGRLAKNIQYF	TGTGCCAGTAGTACGCAAAGTCGCCTCGGCGGCAGATTAGCCAAAAACATTCAGTACTTC
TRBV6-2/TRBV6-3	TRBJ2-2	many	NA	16	CASSERGPTSAGELFF	TGTGCCAGCAGTGAGAGGGGACCGACGTCGGCCGGGGAGCTGTTTTTT
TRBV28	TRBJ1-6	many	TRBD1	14	CASRGTAYNSPLHF	TGTGCCAGCAGAGGGACAGCCTATAATTCACCCCTCCACTTT
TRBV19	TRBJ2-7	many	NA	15	CASRLREYGSDEQYF	TGTGCCAGTAGACTCAGGGAGTATGGGTCCGACGAGCAGTACTTC
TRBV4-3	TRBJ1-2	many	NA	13	CASSTRQADGYTF	TGCGCCAGCAGCACACGACAGGCAGATGGCTACACCTTC
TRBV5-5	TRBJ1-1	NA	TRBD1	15	CASSQRTGMNTEAFF	TGTGCCAGCAGCCAAAGGACAGGTATGAACACTGAAGCTTTCTTT
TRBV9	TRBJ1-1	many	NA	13	CASSVGMNTEAFF	TGTGCCAGCAGCGTAGGTATGAACACTGAAGCTTTCTTT
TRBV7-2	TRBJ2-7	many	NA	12	CASSFLRGEQYF	TGTGCCAGCAGCTTCCTTAGGGGCGAGCAGTACTTC
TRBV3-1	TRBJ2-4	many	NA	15	CASSSRAVAKNIQYF	TGTGCCAGCAGCTCCCGGGCGGTAGCCAAAAACATTCAGTACTTC
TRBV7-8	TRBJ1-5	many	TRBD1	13	CASSVRGNQPQHF	TGTGCCAGCAGCGTCAGGGGGAATCAGCCCCAGCATTTT
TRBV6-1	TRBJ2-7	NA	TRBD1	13	CASPGTGGSEQYF	TGTGCCAGTCCCGGGACAGGGGGCTCCGAGCAGTACTTC
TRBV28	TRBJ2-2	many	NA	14	CASSRPRNTGELFF	TGTGCCAGCAGCCGTCCCAGGAACACCGGGGAGCTGTTTTTT
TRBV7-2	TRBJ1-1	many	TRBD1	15	CASRYTGGKNTEAFF	TGTGCCAGCAGGTACACAGGGGGAAAGAACACTGAAGCTTTCTTT
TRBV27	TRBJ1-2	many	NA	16	CASSNSRAFGNYGYTF	TGTGCCAGCAGTAACTCGAGGGCTTTCGGGAACTATGGCTACACCTTC
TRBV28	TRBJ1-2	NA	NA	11	CAGQGDYGYTF	TGTGCGGGGCAGGGAGACTATGGCTACACCTTC
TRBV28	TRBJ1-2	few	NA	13	CASGGLRHYGYTF	TGTGCCAGCGGAGGCCTGAGACACTATGGCTACACCTTC
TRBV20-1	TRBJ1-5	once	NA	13	CSARASGYQPQHF	TGCAGTGCTAGAGCATCAGGCTATCAGCCCCAGCATTTT
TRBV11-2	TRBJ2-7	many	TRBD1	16	CASSPRLDRAKYEQYF	TGTGCCAGCAGCCCCCGGCTGGACAGGGCGAAGTACGAGCAGTACTTC
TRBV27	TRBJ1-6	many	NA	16	CASSSQGTSYNSPLHF	TGTGCCAGCAGTTCCCAGGGGACTTCCTATAATTCACCCCTCCACTTT
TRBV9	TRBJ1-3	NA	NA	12	CASRGAGNTIYF	TGTGCCAGCAGGGGCGCTGGAAACACCATATATTTT
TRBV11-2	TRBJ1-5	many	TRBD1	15	CASSLGDRALQPQHF	TGTGCCAGCAGCTTAGGGGACAGGGCCCTACAGCCCCAGCATTTT
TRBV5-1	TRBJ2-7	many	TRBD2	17	CASSQGLAGASTYEQYF	TGCGCCAGCAGTCAAGGACTAGCGGGAGCGTCCACGTACGAGCAGTACTTC
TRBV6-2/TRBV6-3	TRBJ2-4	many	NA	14	CASSYSPAGNIQYF	TGTGCCAGCAGTTACAGCCCGGCCGGAAACATTCAGTACTTC